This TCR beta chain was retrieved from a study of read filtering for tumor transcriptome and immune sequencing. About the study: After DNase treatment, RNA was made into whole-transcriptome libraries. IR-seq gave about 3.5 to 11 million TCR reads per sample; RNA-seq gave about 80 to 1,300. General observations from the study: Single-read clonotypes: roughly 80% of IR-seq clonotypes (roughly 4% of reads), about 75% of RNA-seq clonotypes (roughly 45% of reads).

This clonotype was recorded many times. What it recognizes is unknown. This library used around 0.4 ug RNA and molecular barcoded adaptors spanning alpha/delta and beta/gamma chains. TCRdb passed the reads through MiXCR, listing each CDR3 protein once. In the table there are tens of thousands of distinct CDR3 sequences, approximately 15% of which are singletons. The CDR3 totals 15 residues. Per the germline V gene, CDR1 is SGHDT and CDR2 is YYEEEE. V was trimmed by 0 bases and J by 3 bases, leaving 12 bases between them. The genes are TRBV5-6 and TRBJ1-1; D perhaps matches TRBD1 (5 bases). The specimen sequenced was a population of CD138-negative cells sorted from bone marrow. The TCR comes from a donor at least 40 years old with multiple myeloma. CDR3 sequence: CASSLAGERDTEAFF. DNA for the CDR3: TGTGCCAGCAGCTTGGCGGGGGAACGGGACACTGAAGCTTTCTTT. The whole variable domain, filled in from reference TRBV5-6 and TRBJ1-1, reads DAGVTQSPTHLIKTRGQQVTLRCSPKSGHDTVSWYQQALGQGPQFIFQYYEEEERQRGNFPDRFSGHQFPNYSSELNVNALLLGDSALYLCASSLAGERDTEAFFGQGTRLTVV.